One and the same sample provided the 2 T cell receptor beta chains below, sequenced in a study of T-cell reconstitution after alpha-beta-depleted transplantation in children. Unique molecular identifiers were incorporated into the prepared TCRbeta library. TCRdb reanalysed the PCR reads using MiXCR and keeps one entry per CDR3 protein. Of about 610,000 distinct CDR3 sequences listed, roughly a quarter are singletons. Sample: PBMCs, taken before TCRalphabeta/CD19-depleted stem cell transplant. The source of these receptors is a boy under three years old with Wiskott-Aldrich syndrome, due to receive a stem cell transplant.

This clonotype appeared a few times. CDR3 in amino acids: CASSDASRGNEQFF. In nucleotides, the CDR3 is TGTGCCAGCAGTGATGCTAGCAGGGGCAATGAGCAGTTCTTC. J is TRBJ2-1 and V is TRBV25-1, with D perhaps TRBD1 (6 bases). V shed 3 bases and J shed 6 bases, with 12 bases lying between them. Germline values: CDR1 MGHDK, CDR2 SYGVNS. The CDR3 is 14 amino acids.

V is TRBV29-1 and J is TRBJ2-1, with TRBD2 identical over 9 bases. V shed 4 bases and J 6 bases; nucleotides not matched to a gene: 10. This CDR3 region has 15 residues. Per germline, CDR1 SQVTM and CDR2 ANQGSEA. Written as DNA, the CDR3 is TGCAGCGTTGGAGCGACTAGCGGAAAGTTCAATGAGCAGTTCTTC. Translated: CSVGATSGKFNEQFF.